This T cell receptor beta chain appears in the sequencing data of a study of OX40 agonist ivuxolimab in advanced cancers. Study information: Melanoma, hepatocellular carcinoma, head and neck or renal cell cancer occurred in dose-escalation patients. General study points: Expanded clones were, on average, more numerous in CD8+ T cells than in CD4+. Doses of 0.1 to 3.0 mg/kg were accompanied by clonal expansion of CD4+ and CD8+ blood T cells by week 6. With doses of 0.1-3.0 mg/kg, partial responders showed among the lowest clonal expansion.

Sequencing used immunoSEQ multiplex PCR; TCRdb keeps in-frame clones, though not all of them. Altogether 57,000 or so clones are present, around 91% being singletons, with the ten largest covering roughly 18%. Details on this clone: Its antigen remains unknown.

V dropped 1 base and J dropped 0 bases, with 5 bases sitting between them. From germline, CDR1 is SGHRS and CDR2 YFSETQ. There are 13 residues in the CDR3. The TCR was taken from an adult with an advanced solid tumor such as melanoma, head and neck, liver or kidney cancer. V usage is TRBV5-1 and J usage is TRBJ2-7; D gene ambiguous. Sequencing was performed on CD4+ or CD8+ T cells sorted from blood, taken in a trial of the OX40 agonist ivuxolimab. This CDR3 is CASSLYSSYEQYF. The CDR3 DNA follows: TGCGCCAGCAGCTTGTACAGCTCCTACGAGCAGTACTTC. The full variable domain, with the rest looked up from reference TRBV5-1 and TRBJ2-7, is KAGVTQTPRYLIKTRGQQVTLSCSPISGHRSVSWYQQTPGQGLQFLFEYFSETQRNKGNFPGRFSGRQFSNSRSEMNVSTLELGDSALYLCASSLYSSYEQYFGPGTRLTVT.